The source of this T cell receptor (beta chain) is a study of T cell clones after liver transplantation. Here immunoSEQ multiplex PCR was the method, and the copy in TCRdb shows in-frame clones only, minus some. The data contain 20,000 to 25,000 clones, under 95% of them singletons. CDR1 SGHRS and CDR2 YFSETQ come from the germline V gene. The ends lost 0 bases at V and 5 bases at J; junction bases unmatched: 7. CDR3 length: 16 amino acids. Sequences were derived from CD8+ T cells from blood, sampled about 27 months after liver transplant. This TCR was sampled from a human patient who received a liver transplant. Some T cells may have come from the graft donor. The genes are TRBV5-1 and TRBJ2-5; 10 nucleotides line up with TRBD2. CDR3 in DNA: TGCGCCAGCAGCTTGGGAGTAGCGGGGGGTCGGGAGACCCAGTACTTC. It translates to CASSLGVAGGRETQYF. The full variable domain, its missing parts supplied by reference TRBV5-1 and TRBJ2-5, is KAGVTQTPRYLIKTRGQQVTLSCSPISGHRSVSWYQQTPGQGLQFLFEYFSETQRNKGNFPGRFSGRQFSNSRSEMNVSTLELGDSALYLCASSLGVAGGRETQYFGPGTRLLVL.